This passage covers 21 T cell receptor beta chains from one sample sequenced in a study of Graves' ophthalmopathy and Graves' hyperthyroidism. RNA served as the template for amplifying TCR beta CDR3 regions. HTBI-primed RT-PCR formed the first round, and a multiplex PCR formed the second. TCRdb independently ran MiXCR on the multiplex PCR reads; one entry per CDR3 protein. The table lists 600,000 to 700,000 distinct CDR3 sequences, about 38% of them singletons, with over 2.5% in the top ten. Sequencing was performed on peripheral blood. The receptors come from an adult man with Graves' ophthalmopathy.

The gene calls are TRBV6-6 and TRBJ2-6; D unresolved. CDR3 length equals 13 residues. V lost 5 bases to trimming and J lost 6 bases, with 8 bases between them. Germline V lookup: CDR1 MNHNY, CDR2 SVGAGI (reference sequence). The CDR3 region is CASSADLANVLTF. CDR3 DNA sequence: TGTGCCAGCAGTGCAGACCTGGCCAACGTCCTGACTTTC.

J is TRBJ2-2 and V is TRBV7-8; D assignment may be TRBD1 or TRBD2 (5 bases each). The CDR3 length is 14 residues. Trimming shortened V by 5 bases and J by 5 bases, and 12 bases separated the two germline ends. Germline CDR1 reads SGHVS; CDR2 reads FQNEAQ. CDR3 sequence reads: CASSPFGATGELFF. In nucleotides, the CDR3 is TGTGCCAGCAGCCCATTCGGGGCGACCGGGGAGCTGTTTTTT.

J is TRBJ2-2 and V is TRBV29-1; D is ambiguous. V dropped 8 bases and J dropped 0 bases, with 13 bases sitting between them. The CDR3 totals 14 residues. From germline, CDR1 is SQVTM and CDR2 ANQGSEA. CDR3 in DNA: TGCAGCACCCTAGAGTTCGCGAACACCGGGGAGCTGTTTTTT. Translation: CSTLEFANTGELFF.

V gene TRBV2 combines with J gene TRBJ1-2; a weak D match, TRBD1 (5 bases). The germline CDR1 and CDR2 sequences are SNHLY and FYNNEI. The V end lost 6 bases, the J end lost 6 bases, and 14 bases lay between the germline ends. This CDR3 is 13 amino acids long. CDR3 protein: CASRGGEGHGYTF. Here the CDR3 DNA reads TGTGCCAGCAGGGGAGGAGAGGGACATGGCTACACCTTC.

This clonotype occurred a few times. The genes are TRBV3-1 and TRBJ2-7; weak D call: TRBD2 (6 bases). Trimming pared 4 bases from V and 3 bases from J, leaving 13 bases between. The germline V gene encodes CDR1 LGHDT and CDR2 YNNKEL (reference sequence). The CDR3 has 14 residues. The CDR3 region has the DNA TGTGCCAGCAGCCCGACTAGTAGCGGCTACGAGCAGTACTTC. It yields the protein CASSPTSSGYEQYF.

This clonotype came up many times. V is TRBV15 and J is TRBJ1-2; 7 nucleotides match TRBD1. The V gene's germline CDR1 is LNHNV and CDR2 YYDKDF (reference sequence). Unmatched junction bases numbered 4, after V lost 1 base and J lost 5 bases. CDR3 length: 14 residues. CDR3 in DNA: TGTGCCACCAGCAGAGGACAGGGCGGATATGGCTACACCTTC. This codes for CATSRGQGGYGYTF.

This clonotype has a count of ten or more. This chain uses TRBV10-2 with TRBJ2-3; the D gene is possibly TRBD2 (6 bases). Per the germline V gene, CDR1 is WSHSY and CDR2 is SAAADI. This CDR3 has 17 residues. V was trimmed by 6 bases and J by 5 bases, leaving 24 bases between them. The CDR3 loop is CASSGGEQGGVGDTQYF. The CDR3 DNA reads as TGCGCCAGCAGCGGCGGTGAGCAGGGAGGAGTGGGAGATACGCAGTATTTT.

Concerning this clonotype: The junction and the germline gene differ at one end; a read error may be behind it. The rearrangement joins TRBV10-3 to TRBJ1-6; 10 bases are shared with TRBD1. The CDR3 is made up of 14 amino acids. CDR1 is ENHRY and CDR2 is SYGVKD in the germline V gene. The CDR3: CATRQGAWNSPLLF. The DNA for the CDR3 is TGTGCCACCAGACAGGGGGCATGGAATTCACCCCTCCTCTTT.

This clonotype was seen many times. The chain employs TRBV14 and TRBJ1-1, with a weak D call TRBD1 (5 bases). From germline, CDR1 is SGHDN and CDR2 FVKESK. This CDR3 spans 14 amino acids. The germline V and J ends were trimmed by 0 bases and 9 bases, with 14 bases remaining between them. CDR3 in amino acids: CASSQEYGQGKAFF. The CDR3 coding sequence is TGTGCCAGCAGCCAAGAATATGGGCAGGGTAAAGCTTTCTTT.

V is TRBV15 and J is TRBJ2-5; the D gene is possibly TRBD1 (5 bases). Trimming shortened V by 3 bases and J by 6 bases, and 14 bases separated the two germline ends. This CDR3 region has 14 residues. Germline CDR1 reads LNHNV; CDR2 reads YYDKDF (reference sequence). CDR3 DNA sequence: TGTGCCACCAGCAGCTTGGCGGCAGGGCAGACCCAGTACTTC. Translated, it gives CATSSLAAGQTQYF.

V gene TRBV29-1 combines with J gene TRBJ2-5; 11 bases fit TRBD2. The CDR3 spans 14 residues. V shed 7 bases, J shed 3 bases, and the junction held 7 bases outside the gene matches. Germline V CDR1 and CDR2: SQVTM, ANQGSEA. The CDR3 sequence is CSAGSGRAEETQYF. In DNA form, the CDR3 reads TGCAGCGCGGGTAGCGGGAGGGCCGAAGAGACCCAGTACTTC.

A few counts support this clonotype. J is TRBJ2-3 and V is TRBV15; D gene unclear. The germline CDR1 and CDR2 sequences are LNHNV and YYDKDF (reference sequence). This CDR3 is built from 14 residues. Trimming removed 1 base at V and 5 bases at J, with 10 bases between. The CDR3 protein is CATSRVGKGDTQYF. CDR3 DNA sequence: TGTGCCACCAGCAGAGTAGGGAAGGGAGATACGCAGTATTTT.

This clonotype was detected only a few times. The rearrangement joins TRBV19 to TRBJ2-7, with TRBD2 matching over 10 bases. CDR3 length: 15 residues. Germline V gene lookup returns CDR1 LNHDA and CDR2 SQIVND (reference sequence). Trimming took 3 bases from V and 2 from J; bases not matched to a gene: 4. CDR3 sequence (DNA): TGTGCCAGTAGTATTTTAGCGGGAGGCGCCTACGAGCAGTACTTC. It translates to CASSILAGGAYEQYF.

The J gene is TRBJ2-2, the V gene TRBV2; 7 positions match TRBD2. Trimming removed 6 bases from V and 3 bases from J; junction bases left unmatched: 4. The CDR3 consists of 14 residues. CDR1 is SNHLY and CDR2 is FYNNEI in the germline V gene. CDR3 protein: CASRGGFDTGELFF. The CDR3 DNA sequence: TGTGCCAGCAGGGGAGGGTTCGACACCGGGGAGCTGTTTTTT.

This clonotype was seen a few times. This chain uses TRBV4-2 with TRBJ1-3; 8 nucleotides align to TRBD1. CDR1 and CDR2 from the germline V gene are LGHNA and YNFKEQ. Trimming removed 2 bases from V and 2 bases from J; junction bases left unmatched: 2. The length of the CDR3 is 15 residues. CDR3 sequence: CASSQTDRAGNTIYF. In DNA form, the CDR3 reads TGTGCCAGCAGCCAAACGGACAGGGCTGGAAACACCATATATTTT.

As concerns this clonotype: The CDR3 does not close with the conserved phenylalanine or tryptophan, likely indicating a read error. The gene calls are TRBV19 and TRBJ2-2; 11 bases match TRBD1. The junction had 12 bases not matched to a gene; V was cut back by 9 bases and J by 6 bases. Germline loops: CDR1 LNHDA, CDR2 SQIVND (reference sequence). The length of the CDR3 is 16 residues. CDR3 protein: CASSPTPGQGAGELFL. The CDR3 DNA is TGTGCCAGCAGCCCTACTCCGGGACAGGGGGCCGGGGAGCTGTTTCTT.

The table lists this clonotype with many counts. V gene TRBV7-9 combines with J gene TRBJ2-7; TRBD2 matches 8 bases. CDR3 length: 14 amino acids. The germline gives CDR1 SEHNR, CDR2 FQNEAQ (reference sequence). V was clipped by 4 bases and J by 2 bases; unmatched bases: 4. The CDR3 coding sequence is TGTGCCAGCAGCTCCCGGACTAGCCCCTACGAGCAGTACTTC. It translates to CASSSRTSPYEQYF.

This clonotype was detected many times. This chain links TRBV10-3 with TRBJ1-1; 8 bases are shared with TRBD1. The V gene's germline CDR1 is ENHRY and CDR2 SYGVKD. CDR3 length: 13 amino acids. V shed 6 bases and J 7 bases; nucleotides not matched to a gene: 7. CDR3 nucleotides: TGTGCCATCAGCGGACAGGGATTAGATGAAGCTTTCTTT. Its protein is CAISGQGLDEAFF.

This clonotype was seen repeatedly, ten times or more. The chain recombines TRBV7-8 with TRBJ2-2; perhaps TRBD1 as D (5 bases). The CDR3 length is 13 residues. The V gene lost 5 bases and the J gene lost 6 bases, with 10 bases spanning the gap. Germline V CDR1 and CDR2: SGHVS, FQNEAQ. The CDR3 sequence: CASSAIGAGELFF. CDR3 bases: TGTGCCAGCAGCGCAATAGGGGCCGGGGAGCTGTTTTTT.

The chain uses TRBV18 and TRBJ2-7; weak D call: TRBD1 (5 bases). The CDR3 contains 15 residues. The V gene's germline CDR1 is KGHSH and CDR2 LQKENI. The V gene lost 0 bases and the J gene lost 2 bases, with 11 bases spanning the gap. Here the CDR3 reads CASSPPGREAYEQYF. CDR3 sequence (DNA): TGTGCCAGCTCACCACCGGGCAGGGAAGCCTACGAGCAGTACTTC.

This chain uses TRBV29-1 with TRBJ2-5; 8 nucleotides align to TRBD2. Germline values: CDR1 SQVTM, CDR2 ANQGSEA. This CDR3 is built from 13 residues. The V segment lost 3 bases and the J segment 6 bases; nucleotides outside the gene matches: 6. CDR3 in amino acids: CSVDFSGIKTQYF. In nucleotides, the CDR3 is TGCAGCGTTGACTTTAGCGGGATAAAGACCCAGTACTTC.